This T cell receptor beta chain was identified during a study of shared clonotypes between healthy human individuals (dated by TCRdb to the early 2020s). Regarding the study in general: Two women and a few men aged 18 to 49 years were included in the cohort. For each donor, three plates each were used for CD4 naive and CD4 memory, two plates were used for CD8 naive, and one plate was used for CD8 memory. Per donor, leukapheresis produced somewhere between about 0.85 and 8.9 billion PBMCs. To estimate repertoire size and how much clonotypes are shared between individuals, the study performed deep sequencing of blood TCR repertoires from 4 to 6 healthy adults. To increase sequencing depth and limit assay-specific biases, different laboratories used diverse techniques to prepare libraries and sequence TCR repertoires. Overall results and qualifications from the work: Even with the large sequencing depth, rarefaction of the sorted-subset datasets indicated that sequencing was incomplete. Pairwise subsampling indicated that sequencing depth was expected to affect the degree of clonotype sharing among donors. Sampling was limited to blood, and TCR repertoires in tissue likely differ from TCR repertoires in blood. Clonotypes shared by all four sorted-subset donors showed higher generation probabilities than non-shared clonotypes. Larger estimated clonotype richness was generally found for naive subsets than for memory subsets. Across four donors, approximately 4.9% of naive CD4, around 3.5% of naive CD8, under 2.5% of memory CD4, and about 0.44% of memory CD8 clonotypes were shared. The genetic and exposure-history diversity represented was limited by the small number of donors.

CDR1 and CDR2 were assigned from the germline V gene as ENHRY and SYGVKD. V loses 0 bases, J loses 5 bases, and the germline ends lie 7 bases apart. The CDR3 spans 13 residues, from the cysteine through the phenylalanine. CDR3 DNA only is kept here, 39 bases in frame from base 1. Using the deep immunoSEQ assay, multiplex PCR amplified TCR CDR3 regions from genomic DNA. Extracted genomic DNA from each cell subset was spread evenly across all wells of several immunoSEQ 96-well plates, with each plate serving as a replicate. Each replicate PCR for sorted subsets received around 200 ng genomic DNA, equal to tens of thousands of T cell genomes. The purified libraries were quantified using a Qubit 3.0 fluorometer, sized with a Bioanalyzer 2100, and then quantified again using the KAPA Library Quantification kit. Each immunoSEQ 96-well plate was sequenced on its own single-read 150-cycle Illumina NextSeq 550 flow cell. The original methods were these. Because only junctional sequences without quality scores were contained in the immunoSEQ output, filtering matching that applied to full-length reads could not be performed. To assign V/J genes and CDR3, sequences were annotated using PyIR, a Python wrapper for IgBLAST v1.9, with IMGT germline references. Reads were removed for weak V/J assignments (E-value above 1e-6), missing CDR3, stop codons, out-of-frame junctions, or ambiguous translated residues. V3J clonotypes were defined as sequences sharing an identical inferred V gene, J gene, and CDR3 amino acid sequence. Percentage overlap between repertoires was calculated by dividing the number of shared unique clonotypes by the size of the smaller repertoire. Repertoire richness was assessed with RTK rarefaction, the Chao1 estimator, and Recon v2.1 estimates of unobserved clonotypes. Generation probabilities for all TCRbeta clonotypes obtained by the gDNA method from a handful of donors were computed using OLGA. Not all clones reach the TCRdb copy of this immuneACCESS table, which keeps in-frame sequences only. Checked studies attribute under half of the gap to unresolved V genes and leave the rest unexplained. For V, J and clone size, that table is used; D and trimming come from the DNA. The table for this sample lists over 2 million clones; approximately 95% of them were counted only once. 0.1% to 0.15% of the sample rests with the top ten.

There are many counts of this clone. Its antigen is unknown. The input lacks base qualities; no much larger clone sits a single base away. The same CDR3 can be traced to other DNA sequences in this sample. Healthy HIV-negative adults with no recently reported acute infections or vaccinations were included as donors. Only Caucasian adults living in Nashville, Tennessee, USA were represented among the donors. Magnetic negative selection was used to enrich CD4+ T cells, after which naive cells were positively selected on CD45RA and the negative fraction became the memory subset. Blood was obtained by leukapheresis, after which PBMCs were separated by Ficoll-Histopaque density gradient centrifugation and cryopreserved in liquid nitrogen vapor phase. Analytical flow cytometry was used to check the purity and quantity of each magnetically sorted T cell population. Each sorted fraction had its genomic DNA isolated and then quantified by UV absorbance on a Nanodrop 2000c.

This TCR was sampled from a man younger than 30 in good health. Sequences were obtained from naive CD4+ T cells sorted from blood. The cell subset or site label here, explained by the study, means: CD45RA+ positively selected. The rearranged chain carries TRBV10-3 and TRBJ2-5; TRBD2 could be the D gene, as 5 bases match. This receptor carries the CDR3 CAISESEVETQYF. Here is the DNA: TGTGCCATCAGTGAGTCGGAGGTGGAGACCCAGTACTTC.